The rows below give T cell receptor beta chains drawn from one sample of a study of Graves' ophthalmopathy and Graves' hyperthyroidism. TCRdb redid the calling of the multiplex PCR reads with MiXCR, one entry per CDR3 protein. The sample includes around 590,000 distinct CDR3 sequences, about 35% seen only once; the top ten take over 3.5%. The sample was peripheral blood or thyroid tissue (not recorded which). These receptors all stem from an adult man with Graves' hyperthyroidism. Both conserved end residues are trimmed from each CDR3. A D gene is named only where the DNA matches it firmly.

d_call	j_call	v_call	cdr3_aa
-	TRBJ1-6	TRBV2	ATGLAGEAPDHNSPLH
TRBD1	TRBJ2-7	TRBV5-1	ASSQGTGNEQY
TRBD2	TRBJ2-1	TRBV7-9	AISSVKAGGRTYNEQF
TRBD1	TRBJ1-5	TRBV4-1	ASSQAAGGGNQPQH
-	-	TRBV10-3	AISKGEWISYEQY
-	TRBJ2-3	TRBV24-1	ATSEPRGTDTQY
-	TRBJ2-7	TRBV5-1	ASSFRQTSSYEQY
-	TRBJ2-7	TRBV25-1	ASSEWDGFEQY
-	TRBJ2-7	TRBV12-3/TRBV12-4	ASSAIFYEQY
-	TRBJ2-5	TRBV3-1	ASSGTLQETQY
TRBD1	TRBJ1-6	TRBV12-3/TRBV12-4	ASSLDRAHNSPLH
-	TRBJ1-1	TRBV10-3	AISDKLMNTEAF
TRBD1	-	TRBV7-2	ASSVQGGHSYNEQF
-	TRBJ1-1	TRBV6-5	ASSYSAGSNTEAF
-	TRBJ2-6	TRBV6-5	ASNLWSPGANVLT
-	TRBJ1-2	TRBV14	ASSQDHLYGYT
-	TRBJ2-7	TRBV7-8	ASSFGKGRDEQY
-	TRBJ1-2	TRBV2	ASSQSNYGYT
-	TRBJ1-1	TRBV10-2	ASSSTEGFTEAF
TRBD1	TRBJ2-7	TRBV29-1	SVVSGQGYEQY
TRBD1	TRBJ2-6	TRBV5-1	ASSLASTTGHPVGANVLT
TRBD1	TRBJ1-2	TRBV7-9	ASSSRDRTRIRPNYGYT
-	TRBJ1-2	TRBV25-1	ASSLEWGAGGNGYT
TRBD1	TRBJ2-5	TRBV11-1	ASSSWTGEGEETQY
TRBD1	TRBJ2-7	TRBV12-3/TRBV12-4	ASRQGTGGPYEQY
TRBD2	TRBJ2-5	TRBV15	ATSRDHPGLADRETQY
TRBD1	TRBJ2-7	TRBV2	ASSATQGARTYEQY
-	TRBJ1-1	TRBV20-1	SARWPGWTEAF
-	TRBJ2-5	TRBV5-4	ASSQRGQGAETQY
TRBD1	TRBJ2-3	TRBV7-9	ASRGTGFSSDTQY
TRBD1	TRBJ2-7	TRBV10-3	AISELGTETYEQY
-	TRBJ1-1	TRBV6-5	ASSYSVGVEAF
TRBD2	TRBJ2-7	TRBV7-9	ASSGTSGETSYEQY
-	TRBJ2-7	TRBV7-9	ASSEGGGLIEEQY
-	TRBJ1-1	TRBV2	ASSEVWVVTEAF
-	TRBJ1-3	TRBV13	ASSLIGPRSGNTIY
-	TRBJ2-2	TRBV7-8	ASSLGQFGSTGELF
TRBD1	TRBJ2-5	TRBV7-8	ASSADRGRPETQY
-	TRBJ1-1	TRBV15	ATSRNRQSGDTEAF
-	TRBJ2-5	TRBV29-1	SVEGPGQIQETQY
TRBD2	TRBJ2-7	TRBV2	ASSEGGSEQY